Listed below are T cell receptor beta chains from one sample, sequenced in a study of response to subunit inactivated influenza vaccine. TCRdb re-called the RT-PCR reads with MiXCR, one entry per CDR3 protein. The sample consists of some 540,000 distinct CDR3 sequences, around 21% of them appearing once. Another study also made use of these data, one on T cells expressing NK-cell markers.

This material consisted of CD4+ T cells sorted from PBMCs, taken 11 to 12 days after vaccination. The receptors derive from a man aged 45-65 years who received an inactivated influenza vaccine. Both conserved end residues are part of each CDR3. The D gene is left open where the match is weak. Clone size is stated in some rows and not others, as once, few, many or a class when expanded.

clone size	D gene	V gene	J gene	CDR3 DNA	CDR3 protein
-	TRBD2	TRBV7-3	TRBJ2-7	TGTGCCAGCAGCACCGGGGAGGGGCTCTCCTACGAGCAGTACTTC	CASSTGEGLSYEQYF
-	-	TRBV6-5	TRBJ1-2	TGTGCCAGTCGACAGAACTATGGCTACACCTTC	CASRQNYGYTF
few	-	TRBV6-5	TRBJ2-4	TGTGCCAGCAGTTACTCCCTCGAGGGAGGAAACATTCAGTACTTC	CASSYSLEGGNIQYF
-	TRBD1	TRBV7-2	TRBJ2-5	TGTGCCAGCAGCTTAGCTATTAGTGGACAGGGGGGTGAGACCCAGTACTTC	CASSLAISGQGGETQYF
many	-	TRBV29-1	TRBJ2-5	TGCAGCGGGGGAGGGGGACAGGTGGAGACCCAGTACTTC	CSGGGGQVETQYF
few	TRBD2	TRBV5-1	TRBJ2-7	TGCGCCAGCAGCTTGGAGGTAGCGGGGGTGAACTACGAGCAGTACTTC	CASSLEVAGVNYEQYF
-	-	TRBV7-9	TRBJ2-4	TGTGCCAGCAGCTTAGTGGCGCGGGGGCTGATAGACATTCAGTACTTC	CASSLVARGLIDIQYF
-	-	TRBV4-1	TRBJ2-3	TGCGCCAGCAGCCAAGGAGGGGCCGGGGTCACAGATACGCAGTATTTT	CASSQGGAGVTDTQYF
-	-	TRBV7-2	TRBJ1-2	TGTGCCAGCAGCTTACAACTTAACTATGGCTACACCTTC	CASSLQLNYGYTF
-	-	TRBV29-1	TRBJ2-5	TGCAGCGCCGGGACCGGAGAGACCCAGTACTTC	CSAGTGETQYF
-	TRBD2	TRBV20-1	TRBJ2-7	TGCAGTGCTAGTGGGTTGAAGCGGGAGTCTCTTCAGACATACGAGCAGTACTTC	CSASGLKRESLQTYEQYF
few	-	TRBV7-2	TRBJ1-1	TGTGCCAGCAGCGGCCTTCGGGCTACTGAAGCTTTCTTT	CASSGLRATEAFF
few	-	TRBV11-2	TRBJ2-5	TGTGCCAGCAGTCCTTCCCCGGAGACCCAGTACTTC	CASSPSPETQYF
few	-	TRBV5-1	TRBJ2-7	TGCGCCAGCAGGTTGAGGGGCAACAGCTCCTTCTTTTCCTACGAGCAGTACTTC	CASRLRGNSSFFSYEQYF
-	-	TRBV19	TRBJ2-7	TGTGCCAGTACCGGAGGAGGGTTCCCCCCCTACGAGCAGTACTTC	CASTGGGFPPYEQYF
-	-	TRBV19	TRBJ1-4	TGTGCCAGTAGACCAACTGGAGCCCTGGAAGGAAAACTGTTTTTT	CASRPTGALEGKLFF